The source of this TCR beta chain is a study of shared clonotypes between healthy human individuals. CD4+ cells yielded CD45RA+ naive and CD45RA-negative memory subsets. Whole-study results and caveats: Naive subsets typically showed greater estimated richness than memory subsets.

Sequencing was performed with immunoSEQ multiplex PCR; in TCRdb, only in-frame clones are kept and a portion is missing. The sample shows under 1,100,000 clones, about 80% of them seen only once. In this sample, this clone turned up once. Its antigen is currently unknown. Germline V lookup: CDR1 SNHLY, CDR2 FYNNEI. J lost 1 base, V lost 5 bases, and 3 bases had no gene match. The CDR3 extends over 15 amino acids. The clonotype comes from a man aged 18 to 30 in good health. Some clones in this sample may be carry-over from other donors' samples. The gene calls are TRBV2 and TRBJ2-7; TRBD2 matches 12 bases. Sample: memory CD4+ T cells from PBMCs. Subset given: CD45RA-negative fraction. The DNA for the CDR3 is TGTGCCAGCAGTCTAGCGGGAGGGCCATCCTACGAGCAGTACTTC. It codes for CASSLAGGPSYEQYF.